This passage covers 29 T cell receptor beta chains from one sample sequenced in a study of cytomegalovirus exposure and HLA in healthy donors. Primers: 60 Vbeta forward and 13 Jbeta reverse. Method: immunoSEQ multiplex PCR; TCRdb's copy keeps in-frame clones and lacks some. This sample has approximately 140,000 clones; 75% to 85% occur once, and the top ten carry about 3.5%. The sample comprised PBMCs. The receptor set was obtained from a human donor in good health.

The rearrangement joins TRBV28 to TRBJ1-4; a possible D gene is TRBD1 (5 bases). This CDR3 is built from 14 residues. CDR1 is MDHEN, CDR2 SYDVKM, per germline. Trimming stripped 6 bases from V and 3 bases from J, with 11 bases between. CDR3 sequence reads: CASSPRGPNEKLFF. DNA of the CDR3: TGTGCCAGCAGCCCAAGGGGCCCTAATGAAAAACTGTTTTTT.

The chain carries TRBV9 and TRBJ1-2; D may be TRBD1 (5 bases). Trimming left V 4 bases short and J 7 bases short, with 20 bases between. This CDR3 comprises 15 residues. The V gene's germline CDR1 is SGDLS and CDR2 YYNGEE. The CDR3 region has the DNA TGTGCCAGCAGCCCTTGGGGCGGCAGGGTGGGTGGCTACACCTTC. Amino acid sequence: CASSPWGGRVGGYTF.

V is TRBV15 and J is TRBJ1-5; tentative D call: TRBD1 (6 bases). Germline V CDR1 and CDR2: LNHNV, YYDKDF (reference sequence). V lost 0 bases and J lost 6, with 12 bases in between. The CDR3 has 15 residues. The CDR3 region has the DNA TGTGCCACCAGCAGAGACAGGGGAACGGGTCAGCCCCAGCATTTT. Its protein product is CATSRDRGTGQPQHF.

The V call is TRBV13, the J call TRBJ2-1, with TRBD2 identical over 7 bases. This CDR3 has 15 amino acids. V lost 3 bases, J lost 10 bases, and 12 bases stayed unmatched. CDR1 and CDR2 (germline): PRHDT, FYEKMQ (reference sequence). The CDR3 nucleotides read TGTGCCAGCAGCTTCAGAACTAGCGCTTTAAAGGAGCAGTTCTTC. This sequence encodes CASSFRTSALKEQFF.

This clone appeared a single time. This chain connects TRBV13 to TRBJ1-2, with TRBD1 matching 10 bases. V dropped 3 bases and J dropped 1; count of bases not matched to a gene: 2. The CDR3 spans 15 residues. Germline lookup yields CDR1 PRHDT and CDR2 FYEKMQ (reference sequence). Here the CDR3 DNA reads TGTGCCAGCAGCTTTGGGACAGGGGTTAACTATGGCTACACCTTC. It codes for CASSFGTGVNYGYTF.

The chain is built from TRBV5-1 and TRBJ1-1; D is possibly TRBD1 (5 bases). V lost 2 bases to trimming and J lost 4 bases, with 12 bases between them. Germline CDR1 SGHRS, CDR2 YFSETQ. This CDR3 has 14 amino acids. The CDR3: CASSFDGAGTEAFF. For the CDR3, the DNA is TGCGCCAGCAGCTTCGATGGGGCAGGCACTGAAGCTTTCTTT.

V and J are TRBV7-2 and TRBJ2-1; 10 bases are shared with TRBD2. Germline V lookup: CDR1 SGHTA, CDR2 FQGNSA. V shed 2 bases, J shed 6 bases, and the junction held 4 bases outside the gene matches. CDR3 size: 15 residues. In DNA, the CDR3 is TGTGCCAGCAGCTTAATAGCGGGGGGCAGCAATGAGCAGTTCTTC. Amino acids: CASSLIAGGSNEQFF.

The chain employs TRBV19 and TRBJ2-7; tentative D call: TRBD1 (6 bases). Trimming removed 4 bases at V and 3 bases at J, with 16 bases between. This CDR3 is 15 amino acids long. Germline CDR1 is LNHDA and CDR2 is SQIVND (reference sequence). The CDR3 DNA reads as TGTGCCAGTAGTACCCGCCCCACAGGGTTCTACGAGCAGTACTTC. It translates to CASSTRPTGFYEQYF.

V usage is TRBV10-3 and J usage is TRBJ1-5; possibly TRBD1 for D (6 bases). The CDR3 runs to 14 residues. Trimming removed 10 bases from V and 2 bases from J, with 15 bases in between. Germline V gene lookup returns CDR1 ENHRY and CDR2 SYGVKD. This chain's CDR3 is CATKARGGNQPQHF. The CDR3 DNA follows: TGTGCCACCAAGGCCAGGGGCGGCAATCAGCCCCAGCATTTT.

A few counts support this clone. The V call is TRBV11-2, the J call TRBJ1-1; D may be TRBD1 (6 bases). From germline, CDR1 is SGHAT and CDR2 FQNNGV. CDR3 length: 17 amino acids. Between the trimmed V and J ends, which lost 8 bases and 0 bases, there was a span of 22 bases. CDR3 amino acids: CASFGGASHPVNTEAFF. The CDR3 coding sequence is TGTGCCAGCTTCGGGGGGGCCTCCCACCCCGTGAACACTGAAGCTTTCTTT.

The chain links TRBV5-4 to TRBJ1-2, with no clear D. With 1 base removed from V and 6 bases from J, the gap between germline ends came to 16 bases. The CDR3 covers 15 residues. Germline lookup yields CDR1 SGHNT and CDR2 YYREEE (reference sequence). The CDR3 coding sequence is TGTGCCAGCAGCTTGTTATCGTCGGGAGGCCATGGCTACACCTTC. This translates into CASSLLSSGGHGYTF.

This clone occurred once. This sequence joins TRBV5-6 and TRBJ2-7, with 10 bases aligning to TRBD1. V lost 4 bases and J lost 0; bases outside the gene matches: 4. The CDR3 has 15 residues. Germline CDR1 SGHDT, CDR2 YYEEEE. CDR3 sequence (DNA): TGTGCCAGCAGCCCGGGGACAGGGGCCTCCTACGAGCAGTACTTC. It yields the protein CASSPGTGASYEQYF.

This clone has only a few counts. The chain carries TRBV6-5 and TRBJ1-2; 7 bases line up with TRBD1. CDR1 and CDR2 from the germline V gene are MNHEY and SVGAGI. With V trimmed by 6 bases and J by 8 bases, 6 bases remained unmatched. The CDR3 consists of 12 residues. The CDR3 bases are TGTGCCAGCAGCCGACAGGGTATGGGCTACACCTTC. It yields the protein CASSRQGMGYTF.

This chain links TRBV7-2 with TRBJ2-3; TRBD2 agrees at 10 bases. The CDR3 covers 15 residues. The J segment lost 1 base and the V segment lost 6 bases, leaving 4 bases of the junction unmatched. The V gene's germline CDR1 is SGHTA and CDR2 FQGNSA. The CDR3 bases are TGTGCCAGCAGAGTGCTAGCGGGGGGCACAGATACGCAGTATTTT. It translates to CASRVLAGGTDTQYF.

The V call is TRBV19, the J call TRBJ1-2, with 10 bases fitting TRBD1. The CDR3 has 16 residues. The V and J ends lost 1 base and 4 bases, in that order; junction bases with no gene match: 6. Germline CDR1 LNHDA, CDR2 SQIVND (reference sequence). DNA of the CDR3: TGTGCCAGTAGTATAGGGGGACAGGGGATCCGCTATGGCTACACCTTC. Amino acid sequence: CASSIGGQGIRYGYTF.

CDR3: CASSPLDRGRLSGYTF. Here the CDR3 DNA reads TGTGCCAGCAGTCCCCTCGACAGGGGGCGCTTGAGCGGCTACACCTTC. The rearrangement uses TRBV27 and TRBJ1-2, with 10 bases that match TRBD1. J lost 8 bases, V lost 5 bases, and 14 bases had no gene match. From germline, CDR1 is MNHEY and CDR2 SMNVEV (reference sequence). The CDR3 loop spans 16 amino acids.

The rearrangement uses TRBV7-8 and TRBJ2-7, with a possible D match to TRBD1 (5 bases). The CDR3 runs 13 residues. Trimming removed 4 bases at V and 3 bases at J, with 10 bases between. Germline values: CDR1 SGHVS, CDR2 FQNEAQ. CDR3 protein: CASSSTALYEQYF. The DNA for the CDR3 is TGTGCCAGCAGCTCGACAGCCCTCTACGAGCAGTACTTC.

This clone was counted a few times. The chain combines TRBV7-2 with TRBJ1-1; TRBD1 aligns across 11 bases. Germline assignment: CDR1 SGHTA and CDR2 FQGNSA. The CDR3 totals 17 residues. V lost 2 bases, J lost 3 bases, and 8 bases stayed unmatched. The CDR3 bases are TGTGCCAGCAGCTTAAGGGGCCCGGGACAGGGGGACACTGAAGCTTTCTTT. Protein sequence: CASSLRGPGQGDTEAFF.

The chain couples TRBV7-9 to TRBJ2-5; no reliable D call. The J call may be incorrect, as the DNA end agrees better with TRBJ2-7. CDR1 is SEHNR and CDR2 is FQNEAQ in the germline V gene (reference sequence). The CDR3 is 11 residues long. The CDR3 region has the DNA TGTGCCAGCAGCTCGAACTACGAGCAGTACTTC. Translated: CASSSNYEQYF.

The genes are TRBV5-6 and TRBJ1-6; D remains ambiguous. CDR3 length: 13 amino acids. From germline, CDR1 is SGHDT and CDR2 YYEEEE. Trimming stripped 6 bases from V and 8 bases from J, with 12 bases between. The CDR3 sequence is CASTQNLDSPLHF. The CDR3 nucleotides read TGTGCCAGCACCCAAAACTTGGATTCACCCCTCCACTTT.

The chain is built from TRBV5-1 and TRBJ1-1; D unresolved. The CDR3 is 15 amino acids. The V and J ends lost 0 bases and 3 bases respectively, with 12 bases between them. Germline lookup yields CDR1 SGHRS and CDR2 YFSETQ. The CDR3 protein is CASSLAFGSDTEAFF. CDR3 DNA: TGCGCCAGCAGCTTGGCCTTCGGTAGCGACACTGAAGCTTTCTTT.

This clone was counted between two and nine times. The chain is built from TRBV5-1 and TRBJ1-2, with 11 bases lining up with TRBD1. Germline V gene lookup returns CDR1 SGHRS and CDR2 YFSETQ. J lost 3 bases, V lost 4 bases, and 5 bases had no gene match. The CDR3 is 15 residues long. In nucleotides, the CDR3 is TGCGCCAGCAGCACCTGGACAGGGGGCTACTATGGCTACACCTTC. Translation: CASSTWTGGYYGYTF.

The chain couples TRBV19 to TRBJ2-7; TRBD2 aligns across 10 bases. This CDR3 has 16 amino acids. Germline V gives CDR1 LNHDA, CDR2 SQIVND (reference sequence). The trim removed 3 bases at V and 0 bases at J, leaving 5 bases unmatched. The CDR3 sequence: CASSIRIAGGSYEQYF. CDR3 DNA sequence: TGTGCCAGTAGTATCAGAATAGCGGGAGGCTCCTACGAGCAGTACTTC.

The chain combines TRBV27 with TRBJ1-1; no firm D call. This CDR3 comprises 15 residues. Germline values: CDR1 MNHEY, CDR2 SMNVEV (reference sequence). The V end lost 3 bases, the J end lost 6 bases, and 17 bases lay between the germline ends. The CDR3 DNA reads TGTGCCAGCAGTTTGTCCGGACTGGGTCGCCCTGAAGCTTTCTTT. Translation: CASSLSGLGRPEAFF.

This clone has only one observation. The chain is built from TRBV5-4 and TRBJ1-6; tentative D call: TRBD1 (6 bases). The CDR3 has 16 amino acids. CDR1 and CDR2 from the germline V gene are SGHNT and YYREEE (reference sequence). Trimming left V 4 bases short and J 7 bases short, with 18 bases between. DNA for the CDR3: TGTGCCAGCAGCCGTCTAGGGGGGGCGGGAAATTCACCCCTCCACTTT. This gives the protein CASSRLGGAGNSPLHF.

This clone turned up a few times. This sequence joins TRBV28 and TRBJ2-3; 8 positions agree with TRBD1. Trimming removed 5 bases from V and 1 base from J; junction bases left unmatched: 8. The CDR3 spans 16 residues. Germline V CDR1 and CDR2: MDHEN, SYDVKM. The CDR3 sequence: CASSGRTGLRTDTQYF. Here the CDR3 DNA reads TGTGCCAGCAGTGGAAGGACAGGGCTTCGCACAGATACGCAGTATTTT.

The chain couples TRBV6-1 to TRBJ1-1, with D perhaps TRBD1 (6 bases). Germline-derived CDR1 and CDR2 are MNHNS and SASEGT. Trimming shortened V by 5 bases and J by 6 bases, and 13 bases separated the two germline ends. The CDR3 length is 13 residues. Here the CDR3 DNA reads TGTGCCAGCAGTATTACAGGGTTGGCTGAAGCTTTCTTT. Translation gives CASSITGLAEAFF.

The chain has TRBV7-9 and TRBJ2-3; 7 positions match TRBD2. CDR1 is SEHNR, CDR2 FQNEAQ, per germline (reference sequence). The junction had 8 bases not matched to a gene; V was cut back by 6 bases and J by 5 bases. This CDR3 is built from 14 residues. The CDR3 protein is CASSPSLAGDTQYF. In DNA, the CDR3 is TGTGCCAGCAGTCCCTCTTTAGCGGGAGATACGCAGTATTTT.

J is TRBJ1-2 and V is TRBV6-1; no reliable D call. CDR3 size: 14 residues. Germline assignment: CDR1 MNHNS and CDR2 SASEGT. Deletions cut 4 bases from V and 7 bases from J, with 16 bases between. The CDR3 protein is CASSVVRREAGYTF. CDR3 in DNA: TGTGCCAGCAGTGTCGTCCGGCGAGAGGCTGGCTACACCTTC.